This T cell receptor (beta chain) originates from a study of liver allograft versus peripheral blood T cells (TCRdb year 2020). As for the study more broadly: In liver transplant recipients, the study looked at T cell receptor repertoires in the peripheral blood and set them against the repertoires found within the transplanted livers.

Sequencing used an Illumina MiSeq. The raw public data were reprocessed by TCRdb itself: fastp quality trimming at Q25, MiXCR clonotype calling, in-frame beta chains only. Entries that share a CDR3 protein sequence are merged under the most common genes and DNA. The table for this sample lists 5,000 or so distinct CDR3 sequences; 15% to 20% of them were counted only once. The top ten clones comprise roughly 49% of the sample. The study at large found these results: T cell receptor repertoires inside liver allografts were reported to be different from the repertoires detected in peripheral blood.

At least ten counts were recorded for this clonotype. The antigen this receptor binds is unknown. Base qualities are not recorded, but no much larger clone differs from it by a single base. This receptor was obtained from a human patient who had a liver transplant. Following a transplant, a fraction of the T cells may be traceable to the graft donor.

The CDR3 amino acid sequence is: CASSLAGNEQFF. The sequenced DNA is TGTGCCAGCAGCTTAGCAGGGAATGAGCAGTTCTTC. The rearranged chain carries TRBV27 and TRBJ2-1, with a tentative D gene TRBD1 over 5 matching bases. V loses 6 bases of germline sequence and J loses 7 bases, and the interval between the two ends is 10 bases. As encoded in the germline V gene (reference sequence), CDR1 is MNHEY while CDR2 is SMNVEV. The CDR3 covers 12 residues, taking in both the cysteine and the phenylalanine. The CDR3 DNA has 36 bases and is translated from base 1.